This entry lists 18 T cell receptor beta chains sequenced from one sample in a study of cytomegalovirus exposure and HLA in healthy donors. 60 Vbeta and 13 Jbeta primers were used in PCR. Assay used: immunoSEQ multiplex PCR; TCRdb lists only in-frame clones, some missing. The repertoire includes about 150,000 clones, more than 7.5% of them detected once, and 1.8% sits in the top ten. Sequencing used PBMCs. Receptors originate from a man aged 50 to 60 in good health and CMV-seronegative.

V and J are TRBV5-1 and TRBJ2-1; 11 nucleotides align to TRBD2. V lost 4 bases and J lost 8; bases outside the gene matches: 5. The germline CDR1 and CDR2 sequences are SGHRS and YFSETQ. CDR3 length: 14 amino acids. In nucleotides, the CDR3 is TGCGCCAGCAGCCTTAGCGGGAGGGTCGATGAGCAGTTCTTC. Translation gives CASSLSGRVDEQFF.

The sample holds a few counts of this clone. This chain connects TRBV9 to TRBJ2-7; D perhaps matches TRBD1 (6 bases). Trimming left V 0 bases short and J 4 bases short, with 14 bases between. CDR1 and CDR2 from the germline V gene are SGDLS and YYNGEE. The CDR3 consists of 15 residues. The DNA of the CDR3 is TGTGCCAGCAGCGTAGAATTGGGGACAACATACGAGCAGTACTTC. Its protein is CASSVELGTTYEQYF. Variable domain in full (rest from reference TRBV9 and TRBJ2-7): DSGVTQTPKHLITATGQRVTLRCSPRSGDLSVYWYQQSLDQGLQFLIQYYNGEERAKGNILERFSAQQFPDLHSELNLSSLELGDSALYFCASSVELGTTYEQYFGPGTRLTVT.

The chain carries TRBV15 and TRBJ2-3; TRBD1 matches 8 bases. Germline lookup yields CDR1 LNHNV and CDR2 YYDKDF (reference sequence). The CDR3 length is 18 residues. V lost 3 bases and J lost 2; bases outside the gene matches: 13. CDR3 sequence (DNA): TGTGCCACCAGCAGCGACCCCCCCGACAGGGGCCCCACAGATACGCAGTATTTT. Amino acid sequence: CATSSDPPDRGPTDTQYF.

This clone was counted only a few times. The CDR3 region is CASSSGRPTRNEKLFF. In nucleotides, the CDR3 is TGCGCCAGCAGCTCTGGTCGTCCAACTAGGAATGAAAAACTGTTTTTT. The chain combines TRBV5-1 with TRBJ1-4; unclear D gene. The V end was cut by 3 bases, the J end by 5 bases, with 17 bases between. The CDR3 has 16 amino acids. Germline CDR1 and CDR2: SGHRS and YFSETQ.

This rearrangement joins TRBV25-1 to TRBJ2-7; TRBD2 aligns across 7 bases. The CDR3 runs 15 residues. After removal of 6 bases from V and 3 bases from J, the junction contained 11 bases not matched to a gene. Germline CDR1 reads MGHDK; CDR2 reads SYGVNS. CDR3 bases: TGTGCCAGCAGCCACAGCCTCGGGGGGTACTACGAGCAGTACTTC. As protein: CASSHSLGGYYEQYF.

The CDR3 is CASRRASGAQYF. The CDR3 DNA sequence: TGTGCCAGCAGGCGGGCCTCTGGGGCGCAGTATTTT. The gene calls are TRBV6-5 and TRBJ2-3; TRBD2 might be the D (5 bases). CDR1 is MNHEY, CDR2 SVGAGI, per germline. The CDR3 extends over 12 amino acids. V was pared by 6 bases and J by 10 bases, with 14 bases between.

This clone turned up a few times. J is TRBJ1-3 and V is TRBV15; D gene unclear. The germline V gene encodes CDR1 LNHNV and CDR2 YYDKDF (reference sequence). Trimming removed 7 bases at V and 3 bases at J, with 10 bases between. CDR3 size: 13 residues. The CDR3 DNA sequence: TGTGCCACCAAGAGGTTGGGTGGAAACACCATATATTTT. Protein: CATKRLGGNTIYF.

The chain recombines TRBV11-3 with TRBJ1-1; D gene unclear. The CDR3 contains 15 residues. Germline V CDR1 and CDR2: SGHNT, YENEEA. Trimming shortened V by 0 bases and J by 4 bases, and 12 bases separated the two germline ends. The CDR3 nucleotides read TGTGCCAGCAGCTTAGATGGTCAGCGTAGCACTGAAGCTTTCTTT. This codes for CASSLDGQRSTEAFF. Looking up the rest from reference TRBV11-3 and TRBJ1-1 gives the full variable domain: EAGVVQSPRYKIIEKKQPVAFWCNPISGHNTLYWYLQNLGQGPELLIRYENEEAVDDSQLPKDRFSAERLKGVDSTLKIQPAELGDSAVYLCASSLDGQRSTEAFFGQGTRLTVV.

The chain uses TRBV19 and TRBJ2-7; D is perhaps TRBD2 (5 bases). The CDR3 has 13 residues. V shed 7 bases and J shed 5 bases, with 15 bases lying between them. Germline V gene data show CDR1 as LNHDA and CDR2 as SQIVND (reference sequence). The CDR3 DNA reads as TGTGCCAGTATGGCCGGGATTGGAAACGAGCAGTACTTC. This sequence encodes CASMAGIGNEQYF. Looking up the rest from reference TRBV19 and TRBJ2-7 gives the full variable domain: DGGITQSPKYLFRKEGQNVTLSCEQNLNHDAMYWYRQDPGQGLRLIYYSQIVNDFQKGDIAEGYSVSREKKESFPLTVTSAQKNPTAFYLCASMAGIGNEQYFGPGTRLTVT.

The chain couples TRBV5-8 to TRBJ2-7; 9 nucleotides match TRBD1. Germline CDR1 and CDR2: SGHTS and YDEGEE. This CDR3 is built from 14 residues. V shed 4 bases, J shed 2 bases, and the junction held 4 bases outside the gene matches. The CDR3 spells CASSHGTGPYEQYF. CDR3 DNA sequence: TGTGCCAGCAGCCACGGGACAGGGCCCTACGAGCAGTACTTC.

In its sample, this clone was seen a few times. The chain combines TRBV5-1 with TRBJ2-1; 8 bases match TRBD2. Per germline, CDR1 SGHRS and CDR2 YFSETQ. V shed 1 base, J shed 8 bases, and the junction held 5 bases outside the gene matches. The CDR3 consists of 14 residues. Written as DNA, the CDR3 is TGCGCCAGCAGCTTGAGCGGGGGTATAGATGAGCAGTTCTTC. Translated, it gives CASSLSGGIDEQFF.

This clone was found a few times. The chain combines TRBV12-2 with TRBJ1-2; the table assigns TRBD1, which was not confirmed against the DNA. TRBV12-2 is marked as a pseudogene. This CDR3 comprises 13 residues. The CDR3: CASRLRPGHGYTF. The DNA for the CDR3 is TGTGCAAGTCGCTTAAGGCCAGGGCATGGCTACACCTTC.

The chain is built from TRBV5-1 and TRBJ2-3; the D gene is possibly TRBD2 (6 bases). CDR1 is SGHRS, CDR2 YFSETQ, per germline. V was shortened by 0 bases and J by 0 bases, with 11 bases between the two germline ends. The CDR3 is made up of 16 amino acids. CDR3 in amino acids: CASSLEVSGSTDTQYF. The CDR3 region has the DNA TGCGCCAGCAGCTTGGAGGTTAGCGGTAGCACAGATACGCAGTATTTT.

The gene calls are TRBV7-2 and TRBJ1-6, with 8 bases fitting TRBD1. In germline, CDR1 is SGHTA, CDR2 FQGNSA. The CDR3 spans 14 residues. With V trimmed by 10 bases and J by 2 bases, 4 bases remained unmatched. This CDR3 reads CAIRQGPYNSPLHF. The CDR3 bases are TGTGCCATCCGACAGGGGCCCTATAATTCACCCCTCCACTTT.

The CDR3 sequence is CASSLTSGSSYEQYF. As DNA, the CDR3 is TGCGCCAGCAGCTTGACAAGCGGGAGCTCCTACGAGCAGTACTTC. The chain uses TRBV5-1 and TRBJ2-7; 8 bases are a match to TRBD2. Germline lookup yields CDR1 SGHRS and CDR2 YFSETQ. V was clipped by 1 base and J by 0 bases; unmatched bases: 3. The CDR3 sequence is 15 residues long.

This chain links TRBV19 with TRBJ2-6, with 7 positions matching TRBD1. V shed 7 bases, J shed 4 bases, and the junction held 10 bases outside the gene matches. Germline CDR1 reads LNHDA; CDR2 reads SQIVND (reference sequence). CDR3 size: 16 residues. The CDR3 nucleotides are TGTGCCAGTACCATCGAGGGGGCCTCCGGGGCCAACGTCCTGACTTTC. The encoded protein is CASTIEGASGANVLTF.

This clone is a singleton in its sample. The V gene is TRBV4-1, the J gene TRBJ2-4; D is uncertain. Germline assignment: CDR1 MGHRA and CDR2 YSYEKL. V lost 8 bases and J lost 0, with 11 bases in between. The CDR3 length is 14 residues. CDR3 nucleotides: TGCGCCAGCTCCCCTGTACTAGCCAAAAACATTCAGTACTTC. Protein: CASSPVLAKNIQYF.

V and J are TRBV28 and TRBJ2-5, with TRBD2 matching 13 bases. The CDR3 totals 16 residues. Germline CDR1 and CDR2: MDHEN and SYDVKM. The V and J ends lost 5 bases and 1 base, in that order; junction bases with no gene match: 4. Here the CDR3 reads CASSATSGGTQETQYF. In DNA form, the CDR3 reads TGTGCCAGCAGTGCGACTAGCGGGGGGACCCAAGAGACCCAGTACTTC.